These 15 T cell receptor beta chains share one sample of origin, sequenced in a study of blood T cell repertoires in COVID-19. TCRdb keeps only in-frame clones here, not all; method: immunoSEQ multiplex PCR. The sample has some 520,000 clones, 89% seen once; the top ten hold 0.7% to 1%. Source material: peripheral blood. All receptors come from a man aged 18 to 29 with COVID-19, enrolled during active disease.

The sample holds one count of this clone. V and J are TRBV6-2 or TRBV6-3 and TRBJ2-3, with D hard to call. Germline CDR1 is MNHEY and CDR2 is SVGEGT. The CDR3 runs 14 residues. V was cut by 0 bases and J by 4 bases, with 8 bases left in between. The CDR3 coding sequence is TGTGCCAGCAGTTACTCGACTGGATCAGATACGCAGTATTTT. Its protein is CASSYSTGSDTQYF.

CDR3 residues: CASSLSGGSYNEQFF. DNA of the CDR3: TGTGCCAGCAGCTTAAGCGGGGGGTCATACAATGAGCAGTTCTTC. The chain uses TRBV7-8 and TRBJ2-1, with 9 bases lining up with TRBD2. The germline gives CDR1 SGHVS, CDR2 FQNEAQ. This CDR3 contains 15 residues. Trimming cost V 2 bases and J 4 bases; bases outside gene matches: 3.

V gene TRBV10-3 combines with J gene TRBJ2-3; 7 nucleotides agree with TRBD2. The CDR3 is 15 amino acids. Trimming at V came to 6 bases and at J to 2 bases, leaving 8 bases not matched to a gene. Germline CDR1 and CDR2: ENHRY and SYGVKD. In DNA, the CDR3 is TGTGCCATCAGGGGGGACTATGCTTCCACAGATACGCAGTATTTT. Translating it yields CAIRGDYASTDTQYF.

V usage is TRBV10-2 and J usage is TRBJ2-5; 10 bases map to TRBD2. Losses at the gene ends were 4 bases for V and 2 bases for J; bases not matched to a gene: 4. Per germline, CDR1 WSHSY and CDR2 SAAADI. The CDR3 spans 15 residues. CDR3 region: CASSGTSGTQETQYF. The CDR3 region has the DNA TGCGCCAGCAGTGGGACTAGCGGAACTCAAGAGACCCAGTACTTC.

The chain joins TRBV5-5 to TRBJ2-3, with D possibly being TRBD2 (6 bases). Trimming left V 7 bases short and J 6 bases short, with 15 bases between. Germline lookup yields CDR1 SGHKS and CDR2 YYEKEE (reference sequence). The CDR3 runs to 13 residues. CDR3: CASEAWEADTQYF. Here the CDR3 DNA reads TGTGCCAGCGAGGCGTGGGAGGCGGATACGCAGTATTTT. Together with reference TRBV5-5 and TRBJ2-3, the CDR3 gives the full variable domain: DAGVTQSPTHLIKTRGQQVTLRCSPISGHKSVSWYQQVLGQGPQFIFQYYEKEERGRGNFPDRFSARQFPNYSSELNVNALLLGDSALYLCASEAWEADTQYFGPGTRLTVL.

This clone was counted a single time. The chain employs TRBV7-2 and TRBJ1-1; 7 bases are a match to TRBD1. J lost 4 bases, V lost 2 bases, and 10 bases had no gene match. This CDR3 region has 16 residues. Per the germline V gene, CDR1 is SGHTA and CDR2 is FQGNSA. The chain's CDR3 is CASSLMWSAGGTEAFF. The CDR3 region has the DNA TGTGCCAGCAGCTTAATGTGGTCGGCAGGGGGCACTGAAGCTTTCTTT. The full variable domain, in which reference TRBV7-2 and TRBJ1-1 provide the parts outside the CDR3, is GAGVSQSPSNKVTEKGKDVELRCDPISGHTALYWYRQSLGQGLEFLIYFQGNSAPDKSGLPSDRFSAERTGGSVSTLTIQRTQQEDSAVYLCASSLMWSAGGTEAFFGQGTRLTVV.

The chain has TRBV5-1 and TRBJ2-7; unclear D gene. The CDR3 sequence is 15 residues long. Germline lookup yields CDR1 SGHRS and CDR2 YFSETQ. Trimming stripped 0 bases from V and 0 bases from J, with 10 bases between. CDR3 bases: TGCGCCAGCAGCTTGGCCGACACCCCCTCCTACGAGCAGTACTTC. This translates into CASSLADTPSYEQYF. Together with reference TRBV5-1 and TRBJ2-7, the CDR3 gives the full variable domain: KAGVTQTPRYLIKTRGQQVTLSCSPISGHRSVSWYQQTPGQGLQFLFEYFSETQRNKGNFPGRFSGRQFSNSRSEMNVSTLELGDSALYLCASSLADTPSYEQYFGPGTRLTVT.

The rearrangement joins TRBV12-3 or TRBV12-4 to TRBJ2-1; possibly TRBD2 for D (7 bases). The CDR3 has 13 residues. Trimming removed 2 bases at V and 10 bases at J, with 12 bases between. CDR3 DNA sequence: TGTGCCAGCAGTTTATCGGGGGGCAACGAGCAGTTCTTC. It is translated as CASSLSGGNEQFF.

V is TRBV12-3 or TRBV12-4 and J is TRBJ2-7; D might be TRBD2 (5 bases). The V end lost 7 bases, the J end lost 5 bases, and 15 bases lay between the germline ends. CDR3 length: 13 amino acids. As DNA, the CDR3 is TGTGCCAGCATCCTTGGACTGTCCAACGAGCAGTACTTC. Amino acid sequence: CASILGLSNEQYF.

CDR3 in amino acids: CASSQDLGLASYEQYF. The CDR3 region has the DNA TGTGCCAGCAGCCAAGATTTGGGACTAGCTTCCTACGAGCAGTACTTC. The V call is TRBV3-1 (or the pseudogene TRBV3-2), the J call TRBJ2-7, with 9 bases fitting TRBD2. V was clipped by 0 bases and J by 1 base; unmatched bases: 4. The CDR3 runs 16 residues. CDR1 is LGHDT and CDR2 is YNNKEL in the germline V gene (reference sequence).

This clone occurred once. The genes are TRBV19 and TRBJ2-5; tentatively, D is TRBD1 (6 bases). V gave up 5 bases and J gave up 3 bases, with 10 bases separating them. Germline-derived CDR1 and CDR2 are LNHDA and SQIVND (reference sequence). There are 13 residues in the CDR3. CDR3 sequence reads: CASSEQGKETQYF. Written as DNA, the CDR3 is TGTGCCAGTAGTGAACAGGGTAAAGAGACCCAGTACTTC. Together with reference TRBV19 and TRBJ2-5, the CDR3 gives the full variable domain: DGGITQSPKYLFRKEGQNVTLSCEQNLNHDAMYWYRQDPGQGLRLIYYSQIVNDFQKGDIAEGYSVSREKKESFPLTVTSAQKNPTAFYLCASSEQGKETQYFGPGTRLLVL.

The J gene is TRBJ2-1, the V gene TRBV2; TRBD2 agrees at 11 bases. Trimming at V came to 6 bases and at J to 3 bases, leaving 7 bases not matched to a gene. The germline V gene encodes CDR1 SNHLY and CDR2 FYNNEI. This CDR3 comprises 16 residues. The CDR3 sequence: CASRRVSGGGYNEQFF. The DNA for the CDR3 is TGTGCCAGCAGGAGGGTTAGCGGGGGGGGCTACAATGAGCAGTTCTTC.

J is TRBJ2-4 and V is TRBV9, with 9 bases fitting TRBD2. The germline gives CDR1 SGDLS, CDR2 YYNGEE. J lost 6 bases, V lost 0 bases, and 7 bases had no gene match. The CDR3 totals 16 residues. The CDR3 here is CASSVVAGGPINIQYF. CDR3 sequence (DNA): TGTGCCAGCAGCGTAGTGGCGGGAGGGCCTATAAACATTCAGTACTTC.

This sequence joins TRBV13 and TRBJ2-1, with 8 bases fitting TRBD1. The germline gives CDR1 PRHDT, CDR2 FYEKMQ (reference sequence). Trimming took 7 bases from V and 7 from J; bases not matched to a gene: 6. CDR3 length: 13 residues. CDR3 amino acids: CASNRQGSNEQFF. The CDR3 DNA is TGTGCCAGCAACCGACAGGGGTCGAATGAGCAGTTCTTC. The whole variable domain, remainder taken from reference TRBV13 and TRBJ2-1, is AAGVIQSPRHLIKEKRETATLKCYPIPRHDTVYWYQQGPGQDPQFLISFYEKMQSDKGSIPDRFSAQQFSDYHSELNMSSLELGDSALYFCASNRQGSNEQFFGPGTRLTVL.

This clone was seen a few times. The CDR3 sequence: CASSLDGGGQPQHF. CDR3 coding DNA: TGCGCCAGCAGCTTGGACGGGGGAGGCCAGCCCCAGCATTTT. The chain has TRBV5-1 and TRBJ1-5, with TRBD1 as a possible D gene (5 bases). There are 14 residues in the CDR3. The V gene's germline CDR1 is SGHRS and CDR2 YFSETQ. Trimming removed 0 bases from V and 7 bases from J, with 11 bases in between.